The 18 T cell receptor beta chains reported below all come from one sample, sequenced in a study of blood T cell repertoires in COVID-19. The assay was immunoSEQ multiplex PCR, and TCRdb's table has in-frame clones only and misses some. The sample includes 60,000 to 75,000 clones, approximately 90% seen only once; the top ten take 1.3% to 1.5%. Sample: peripheral blood. The receptors shown here come from a human donor in a cohort sampled during active COVID-19.

The V and J genes are TRBV7-2 and TRBJ2-5, with 12 bases matching TRBD2. Germline V gene lookup returns CDR1 SGHTA and CDR2 FQGNSA. V shed 5 bases and J 5 bases; nucleotides not matched to a gene: 6. This CDR3 comprises 15 residues. The CDR3 nucleotides read TGTGCCAGCAGCCCGCGACTAGCGGGAGCGGAGACCCAGTACTTC. It codes for CASSPRLAGAETQYF.

Only one count was recorded for this clone. The gene calls are TRBV7-2 and TRBJ2-1, with unresolved D. The ends were cut back, 3 bases at V and 2 bases at J, with 8 bases in the middle. Germline lookup yields CDR1 SGHTA and CDR2 FQGNSA. The length of the CDR3 is 14 residues. Here the CDR3 DNA reads TGTGCCAGCAGCTTCCCGAGAGCCTACAATGAGCAGTTCTTC. Residues: CASSFPRAYNEQFF. The complete variable domain, with remaining parts taken from reference TRBV7-2 and TRBJ2-1, reads GAGVSQSPSNKVTEKGKDVELRCDPISGHTALYWYRQSLGQGLEFLIYFQGNSAPDKSGLPSDRFSAERTGGSVSTLTIQRTQQEDSAVYLCASSFPRAYNEQFFGPGTRLTVL.

This clone was detected only a few times. V usage is TRBV5-1 and J usage is TRBJ2-7, with 10 bases that match TRBD1. This CDR3 is 15 amino acids long. J was trimmed by 5 bases and V by 3 bases; bases with no gene match: 8. The germline V gene has CDR1 SGHRS and CDR2 YFSETQ. DNA of the CDR3: TGCGCCAGCAGCTGGCAGGCGGGACAGGGGAACGAGCAGTACTTC. Residues: CASSWQAGQGNEQYF. Looking up the rest from reference TRBV5-1 and TRBJ2-7 gives the full variable domain: KAGVTQTPRYLIKTRGQQVTLSCSPISGHRSVSWYQQTPGQGLQFLFEYFSETQRNKGNFPGRFSGRQFSNSRSEMNVSTLELGDSALYLCASSWQAGQGNEQYFGPGTRLTVT.

This clone showed up just a few times. The chain has TRBV6-4 and TRBJ2-2, with unresolved D. Germline CDR1 and CDR2: MRHNA and SNTAGT. V was cut by 0 bases and J by 7 bases, with 6 bases left in between. This CDR3 comprises 13 residues. The CDR3 loop reads CASSDSSSGELFF. CDR3 bases: TGTGCCAGCAGTGACTCTTCGAGCGGGGAGCTGTTTTTT.

The chain uses TRBV21-1 and TRBJ2-7; the table's D call TRBD1 went unverified against the DNA. TRBV21-1 is a recognized pseudogene. The CDR3 loop spans 21 amino acids. CDR3 DNA: TGTGCCAGCAGCAAAGGGGGGACAGGGGCTCCTGGGCCCGGAAGCTCCTACGAGCAGTACGTC. Residues: CASSKGGTGAPGPGSSYEQYV.

This sequence joins TRBV11-2 and TRBJ2-7; the D is unclear. This CDR3 comprises 13 residues. CDR1 and CDR2 (germline): SGHAT, FQNNGV. Trimming pared 5 bases from V and 2 bases from J, leaving 10 bases between. For the CDR3, the DNA is TGTGCCAGCAGCGTCACTGACACCTACGAGCAGTACGTC. Its translation is CASSVTDTYEQYV.

This clone was seen more than once but under ten times. The chain links TRBV21-1 to TRBJ1-4; the table calls TRBD1, which could not be checked here. TRBV21-1 is marked as a pseudogene. CDR3 length: 15 residues. The CDR3 reads CASSKTRARGEKLFF. The DNA for the CDR3 is TGTGCCAGCAGCAAAACACGGGCCAGGGGAGAAAAACTGTTTTTT.

The CDR3 coding sequence is TGTGCCAGCAGTTACTCTCAGGCGATTTCCTACAATGAGCAGTTCTTC. Its translation: CASSYSQAISYNEQFF. The chain uses TRBV6-2 or TRBV6-3 and TRBJ2-1; no firm D call. V lost 0 bases to trimming and J lost 1 base, with 10 bases between them. CDR3 size: 16 residues. Germline CDR1 MNHEY, CDR2 SVGEGT.

The V call is TRBV7-2, the J call TRBJ2-7, with D perhaps matching TRBD1 (6 bases). The CDR3 has 13 amino acids. V gave up 5 bases and J gave up 3 bases, with 11 bases separating them. The germline V gene encodes CDR1 SGHTA and CDR2 FQGNSA. This CDR3 reads CASSQTGLYEQYF. For the CDR3, the DNA is TGTGCCAGCAGCCAGACAGGCCTCTACGAGCAGTACTTC. The full variable domain, completed using reference TRBV7-2 and TRBJ2-7, is GAGVSQSPSNKVTEKGKDVELRCDPISGHTALYWYRQSLGQGLEFLIYFQGNSAPDKSGLPSDRFSAERTGGSVSTLTIQRTQQEDSAVYLCASSQTGLYEQYFGPGTRLTVT.

The chain links TRBV5-4 to TRBJ2-7, with 10 nucleotides matching TRBD2. Germline loops: CDR1 SGHNT, CDR2 YYREEE (reference sequence). V lost 4 bases, J lost 4 bases, and 11 bases stayed unmatched. The CDR3 extends over 16 amino acids. CDR3 DNA: TGTGCCAGCAGCGGGTCTAGCGGGAGCCTCCAGTACGAGCAGTACTTC. It codes for CASSGSSGSLQYEQYF.

This chain links TRBV9 with TRBJ2-7; 7 nucleotides agree with TRBD2. The V segment lost 0 bases and the J segment 1 base; nucleotides outside the gene matches: 4. CDR1 is SGDLS and CDR2 is YYNGEE in the germline V gene. The CDR3 totals 15 residues. The CDR3, as DNA: TGTGCCAGCAGCGTAGCTAGCGGAGATTCCTACGAGCAGTACTTC. This translates into CASSVASGDSYEQYF. The full variable domain, with the rest looked up from reference TRBV9 and TRBJ2-7, is DSGVTQTPKHLITATGQRVTLRCSPRSGDLSVYWYQQSLDQGLQFLIQYYNGEERAKGNILERFSAQQFPDLHSELNLSSLELGDSALYFCASSVASGDSYEQYFGPGTRLTVT.

The chain carries TRBV4-1 and TRBJ2-7, with D possibly matching TRBD2 (6 bases). Germline V gene data show CDR1 as MGHRA and CDR2 as YSYEKL. V was shortened by 6 bases and J by 5 bases, with 11 bases between the two germline ends. This CDR3 has 12 amino acids. Here the CDR3 reads CASRGLKDEQYF. In DNA form, the CDR3 reads TGCGCCAGCAGGGGACTCAAGGACGAGCAGTACTTC.

The chain couples TRBV7-2 to TRBJ2-1; 8 nucleotides line up with TRBD2. Per germline, CDR1 SGHTA and CDR2 FQGNSA. There are 15 residues in the CDR3. Trimming at V came to 5 bases and at J to 0 bases, leaving 3 bases not matched to a gene. CDR3 sequence reads: CASSELAVSYNEQFF. The CDR3 DNA reads TGTGCCAGCAGCGAACTAGCGGTCTCCTACAATGAGCAGTTCTTC.

The chain employs TRBV5-1 and TRBJ2-3; 8 bases agree with TRBD2. The CDR3 is 16 residues long. J gave up 1 base and V 4 bases, and 8 bases lay outside the gene matches. Germline V gene data show CDR1 as SGHRS and CDR2 as YFSETQ. The CDR3 region is CASSPAGGPGTDTQYF. The CDR3 DNA sequence: TGCGCCAGCAGCCCGGCGGGAGGACCCGGCACAGATACGCAGTATTTT.

The CDR3 region is CSVGRGPGQGVYGYTF. As DNA, the CDR3 is TGCAGCGTTGGGAGGGGCCCGGGACAGGGGGTCTATGGCTACACCTTC. This chain joins TRBV29-1 and TRBJ1-2; 11 bases agree with TRBD1. Germline V CDR1 and CDR2: SQVTM, ANQGSEA. This CDR3 has 16 residues. The trim removed 4 bases at V and 4 bases at J, leaving 11 bases unmatched.

The chain carries TRBV5-6 and TRBJ2-4; 9 bases are shared with TRBD1. CDR1 and CDR2 (germline): SGHDT, YYEEEE. J lost 4 bases, V lost 1 base, and 6 bases had no gene match. The CDR3 runs 16 residues. CDR3 amino acids: CASSLYRQGGKNIQYF. CDR3 coding DNA: TGTGCCAGCAGCTTGTATAGACAGGGGGGAAAAAACATTCAGTACTTC.

The chain combines TRBV7-9 with TRBJ2-1; 12 bases line up with TRBD2. Germline V CDR1 and CDR2: SEHNR, FQNEAQ (reference sequence). Losses at the gene ends were 1 base for V and 1 base for J; bases not matched to a gene: 8. There are 19 residues in the CDR3. The CDR3 DNA reads as TGTGCCAGCAGCTTAGAAGGACTAGCGGGAACCCCATCCTACAATGAGCAGTTCTTC. Its protein product is CASSLEGLAGTPSYNEQFF.

CDR3 in amino acids: CASSPPGRGDGTQYF. Written as DNA, the CDR3 is TGTGCCAGCAGCCCCCCGGGGCGGGGGGACGGGACCCAGTACTTC. The V call is TRBV7-2, the J call TRBJ2-5; TRBD2 matches at 8 bases. Per the germline V gene, CDR1 is SGHTA and CDR2 is FQGNSA. This CDR3 spans 15 amino acids. Germline trimming cut 5 bases from V and 7 bases from J; bases unmatched to any gene: 12.